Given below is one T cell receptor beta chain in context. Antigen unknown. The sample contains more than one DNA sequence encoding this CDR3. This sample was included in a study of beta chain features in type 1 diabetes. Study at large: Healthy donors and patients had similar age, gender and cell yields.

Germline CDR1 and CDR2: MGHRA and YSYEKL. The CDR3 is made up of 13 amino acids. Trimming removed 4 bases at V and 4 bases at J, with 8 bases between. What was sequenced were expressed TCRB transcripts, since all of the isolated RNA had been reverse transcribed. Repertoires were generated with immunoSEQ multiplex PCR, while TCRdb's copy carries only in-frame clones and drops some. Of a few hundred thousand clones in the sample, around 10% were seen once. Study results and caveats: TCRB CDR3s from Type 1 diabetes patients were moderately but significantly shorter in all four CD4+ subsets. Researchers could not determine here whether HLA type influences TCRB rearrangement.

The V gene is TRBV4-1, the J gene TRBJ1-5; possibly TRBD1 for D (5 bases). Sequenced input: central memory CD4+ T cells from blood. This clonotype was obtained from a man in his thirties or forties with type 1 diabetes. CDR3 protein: CASSLQGNQPQHF. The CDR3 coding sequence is TGCGCCAGCAGCCTTCAGGGAAATCAGCCCCAGCATTTT.